These 18 T cell receptor beta chains originate from one sample sequenced in a study of cytomegalovirus exposure and HLA in healthy donors. 13 Jbeta primers and 60 Vbeta primers were used for the PCR. Libraries were prepared by immunoSEQ multiplex PCR; TCRdb keeps only in-frame clonotypes and omits some of them. The table includes 80,000 to 100,000 clones, 81% detected once. Sequencing was done on a sample of PBMCs. These receptors all come from a man aged 35 to 55 in good health and CMV-seropositive.

With respect to this clone: Sequence at one end of the junction differs from germline and may be a read error. CDR3 coding DNA: TGTGCTAGCAGCTTAGTTGACAGCCGCCGGGGGGGCTATGGCTACACCTTC. Translating it yields CASSLVDSRRGGYGYTF. The V call is TRBV7-7, the J call TRBJ1-2; possible D gene TRBD1, 5 bases. The CDR3 spans 17 residues. Per the germline V gene, CDR1 is SSHAT and CDR2 is FNYEAQ (reference sequence).

V usage is TRBV10-3 and J usage is TRBJ1-5; 12 bases agree with TRBD1. This CDR3 is 18 amino acids long. Germline V lookup: CDR1 ENHRY, CDR2 SYGVKD. V lost 6 bases to trimming and J lost 6 bases; unmatched junction nucleotides: 15. CDR3 in DNA: TGTGCCATCAGCTTAGGGGGACAGGGGGCATCCCAAGGTCAGCCCCAGCATTTT. Its translation is CAISLGGQGASQGQPQHF.

This clone appeared a few times. The chain combines TRBV18 with TRBJ2-5, with unresolved D. Germline CDR1 KGHSH, CDR2 LQKENI. V lost 3 bases and J 4 bases, leaving 12 bases between the germline ends. CDR3 length: 14 amino acids. The CDR3 reads CASSPRRPPETQYF. CDR3 sequence (DNA): TGTGCCAGCTCACCGAGGCGGCCCCCAGAGACCCAGTACTTC.

This clone was picked up one time. V and J are TRBV7-2 and TRBJ1-2, with 7 bases lining up with TRBD1. The germline V gene has CDR1 SGHTA and CDR2 FQGNSA. There are 15 residues in the CDR3. Trimming at V came to 5 bases and at J to 0 bases, leaving 6 bases not matched to a gene. For the CDR3, the DNA is TGTGCCAGCAGCACCAGGGGACAGCCTAACTATGGCTACACCTTC. This gives the protein CASSTRGQPNYGYTF.

The rearrangement uses TRBV5-1 and TRBJ2-1, with a tentative D call TRBD2 (6 bases). V dropped 4 bases and J dropped 9 bases, with 23 bases sitting between them. CDR1 is SGHRS and CDR2 is YFSETQ in the germline V gene. This CDR3 region has 16 residues. The DNA of the CDR3 is TGCGCCAGCAGCCAGACCGGGGGTATAGGTTCCGGTGAGCAGTTCTTC. It encodes CASSQTGGIGSGEQFF.

This clone showed up just a few times. CDR3 DNA sequence: TGTGCCAGCAGCCCGAGCGGGAGGGGCACCGGGGAGCTGTTTTTT. As protein: CASSPSGRGTGELFF. The rearrangement uses TRBV6-6 and TRBJ2-2; 10 bases line up with TRBD2. The CDR3 length is 15 residues. V lost 6 bases, J lost 4 bases, and 5 bases stayed unmatched. CDR1 is MNHNY and CDR2 is SVGAGI in the germline V gene (reference sequence).

The chain joins TRBV6-1 to TRBJ2-3; 10 positions match TRBD2. Germline V CDR1 and CDR2: MNHNS, SASEGT. The CDR3 sequence is 15 residues long. J lost 0 bases, V lost 4 bases, and 1 base had no gene match. Here the CDR3 DNA reads TGTGCCAGCAGTGTGACTAGCGGGAGCACAGATACGCAGTATTTT. It yields the protein CASSVTSGSTDTQYF.

The chain links TRBV28 to TRBJ1-4; 9 nucleotides align to TRBD1. This CDR3 comprises 16 residues. Germline CDR1 reads MDHEN; CDR2 reads SYDVKM. V shed 7 bases, J shed 7 bases, and the junction held 13 bases outside the gene matches. CDR3 loop: CASNPSAGTGIEKLFF. The CDR3 coding sequence is TGTGCCAGCAACCCCTCTGCTGGGACAGGGATTGAAAAACTGTTTTTT.

This clone has a handful of counts. The chain couples TRBV5-6 to TRBJ1-6, with 7 bases aligning to TRBD1. CDR1 and CDR2 from the germline V gene are SGHDT and YYEEEE. V shed 5 bases, J shed 10 bases, and the junction held 6 bases outside the gene matches. The CDR3 spans 13 residues. Here the CDR3 DNA reads TGTGCCAGCAGTTATACAGGGGACTCACCCCTCCACTTT. Translating it yields CASSYTGDSPLHF.

The chain combines TRBV9 with TRBJ2-3, with 11 positions matching TRBD2. Germline V CDR1 and CDR2: SGDLS, YYNGEE. With V trimmed by 0 bases and J by 3 bases, 6 bases remained unmatched. CDR3 size: 17 residues. CDR3 in DNA: TGTGCCAGCAGCGTAGAGACTAGCGGGAAGATGACAGATACGCAGTATTTT. Translating gives CASSVETSGKMTDTQYF.

The chain links TRBV6-6 to TRBJ2-3, with 9 bases fitting TRBD2. Trimming at V came to 7 bases and at J to 3 bases, leaving 11 bases not matched to a gene. CDR1 is MNHNY, CDR2 SVGAGI, per germline (reference sequence). The CDR3 has 16 residues. CDR3 nucleotide sequence: TGTGCCAGCACCCTCGGGGCGGGGGGGGGTACAGATACGCAGTATTTT. Amino acids: CASTLGAGGGTDTQYF.

As DNA, the CDR3 is TGCGCCAGCAGCCGTGGTGCTAGCGGGGGGTCTGATACGCAGTATTTT. Protein sequence: CASSRGASGGSDTQYF. The chain recombines TRBV4-1 with TRBJ2-3, with TRBD2 identical over 11 bases. V was pared by 4 bases and J by 6 bases, with 9 bases of the junction left unmatched. This CDR3 has 16 amino acids. Germline assignment: CDR1 MGHRA and CDR2 YSYEKL.

The rearrangement links TRBV5-4 to TRBJ2-3; no clear D. Germline lookup yields CDR1 SGHNT and CDR2 YYREEE (reference sequence). V was pared by 4 bases and J by 2 bases, with 11 bases between. The CDR3 length is 14 residues. In nucleotides, the CDR3 is TGTGCCAGCAGCCTCGTTAGCTCCACAGATACGCAGTATTTT. Protein: CASSLVSSTDTQYF. Full variable domain (outside the CDR3, taken from reference TRBV5-4 and TRBJ2-3): ETGVTQSPTHLIKTRGQQVTLRCSSQSGHNTVSWYQQALGQGPQFIFQYYREEENGRGNFPPRFSGLQFPNYSSELNVNALELDDSALYLCASSLVSSTDTQYFGPGTRLTVL.

The gene calls are TRBV29-1 and TRBJ2-2; TRBD2 matches 11 bases. With V trimmed by 7 bases and J by 7 bases, 5 bases remained unmatched. CDR3 length: 13 amino acids. CDR1 is SQVTM, CDR2 ANQGSEA, per germline. This CDR3 is CSGGTSGFGELFF. DNA for the CDR3: TGCAGCGGTGGGACTAGCGGATTCGGGGAGCTGTTTTTT.

This sequence joins TRBV7-3 and TRBJ1-2; the match to TRBD1 covers 7 bases. The CDR3 length is 14 residues. The V gene's germline CDR1 is SGHTA and CDR2 FQGTGA. The ends lost 5 bases at V and 4 bases at J; junction bases unmatched: 7. CDR3 sequence: CASSPQGGGYGYTF. DNA for the CDR3: TGTGCCAGCAGCCCCCAGGGGGGAGGCTATGGCTACACCTTC.

The CDR3, as DNA: TGTGCCAGCTCACTCCAACGGGGAGCGGGAGCGGGCACCGGGGAGCTGTTTTTT. Translated: CASSLQRGAGAGTGELFF. The chain is built from TRBV18 and TRBJ2-2; 8 nucleotides line up with TRBD2. Germline values: CDR1 KGHSH, CDR2 LQKENI. The CDR3 contains 18 residues. Unmatched junction bases numbered 14, after V lost 4 bases and J lost 4 bases.

This clone has only a few counts. The chain is built from TRBV14 and TRBJ2-7, with 7 nucleotides matching TRBD1. Germline V gives CDR1 SGHDN, CDR2 FVKESK. CDR3 length: 12 residues. The J segment lost 2 bases and the V segment lost 9 bases, leaving 4 bases of the junction unmatched. This chain's CDR3 is CASGQVAYEQYF. The CDR3 DNA sequence: TGTGCCAGTGGACAGGTTGCCTACGAGCAGTACTTC.

The CDR3: CASSSLYEQYF. The CDR3 DNA is TGTGCCAGCAGTTCTCTCTACGAGCAGTACTTC. This sequence joins TRBV6-5 and TRBJ2-5, with no clear D. Judging by the DNA end, TRBJ2-7 fits better; the J call may be wrong. This CDR3 contains 11 residues. The V gene's germline CDR1 is MNHEY and CDR2 SVGAGI.